Each of the 6 T cell receptor beta chains below was sequenced from the same sample in a study of PD-1 blockade in classical Hodgkin lymphoma. Only in-frame clones appear in the TCRdb table, and some are missing; sequencing was by immunoSEQ multiplex PCR. The profile covers 45,000 to 65,000 clones, with around 78% appearing a single time and more than 12% taken by the ten largest. Each patient's relapse followed autologous stem cell transplantation, and brentuximab vedotin exposure varied. Sequencing used peripheral blood mononuclear cells (PBMCs), obtained before the second cycle of nivolumab. The receptors shown here come from a human donor with classical Hodgkin lymphoma.

A single count supports this clone. V usage is TRBV30 and J usage is TRBJ2-7; tentative D call: TRBD1 (5 bases). Germline V gene data show CDR1 as GTSNPN and CDR2 as SVGIG (reference sequence). The CDR3 runs to 13 residues. The V and J ends lost 3 bases and 1 base respectively, with 10 bases between them. The CDR3 DNA is TGTGCCTGGAGCGCTGGACAATCCTACGAGCAGTACTTC. Its translation is CAWSAGQSYEQYF.

The CDR3 is CASTELANEQFF. The CDR3 bases are TGTGCCAGCACCGAACTAGCGAATGAGCAGTTCTTC. V gene TRBV2 combines with J gene TRBJ2-1; 7 bases map to TRBD2. The germline V gene encodes CDR1 SNHLY and CDR2 FYNNEI. CDR3 length: 12 residues. Unmatched junction bases numbered 4, after V lost 7 bases and J lost 7 bases.

This rearrangement joins TRBV10-2 to TRBJ2-1, with TRBD2 matching over 12 bases. The germline gives CDR1 WSHSY, CDR2 SAAADI. Trimming removed 3 bases from V and 6 bases from J; junction bases left unmatched: 12. CDR3 length: 18 residues. The CDR3 is CASSDPGLAGVQGNEQFF. CDR3 sequence (DNA): TGCGCCAGCAGTGACCCGGGACTAGCGGGCGTCCAGGGCAATGAGCAGTTCTTC.

The chain uses TRBV7-9 and TRBJ2-2; 9 bases are shared with TRBD1. Germline-derived CDR1 and CDR2 are SEHNR and FQNEAQ (reference sequence). The V and J ends lost 4 bases and 2 bases, in that order; junction bases with no gene match: 5. CDR3 size: 16 residues. The CDR3 here is CASSSGQGVNTGELFF. The CDR3 region has the DNA TGTGCCAGCAGCTCGGGACAGGGTGTAAACACCGGGGAGCTGTTTTTT.

The chain is built from TRBV4-3 and TRBJ2-6, with no clear D. Germline CDR1 LGHNA, CDR2 YSLEER. V was trimmed by 4 bases and J by 3 bases, leaving 10 bases between them. The CDR3 spans 15 residues. The CDR3 DNA follows: TGCGCCAGCAGCCCCAGTTCAGGTGGGGCCAACGTCCTGACTTTC. Amino acids: CASSPSSGGANVLTF.

This clone was detected a few times. Other DNA sequences in the sample encode the same CDR3. This chain links TRBV6-1 with TRBJ1-1; D remains unclear. Germline V gene sequence: CDR1 MNHNS, CDR2 SASEGT. The CDR3 contains 13 residues. Trimming shortened V by 4 bases and J by 2 bases, and 8 bases separated the two germline ends. DNA of the CDR3: TGTGCCAGCAGTGTCGGGGTTAACACTGAAGCTTTCTTT. Residues: CASSVGVNTEAFF.